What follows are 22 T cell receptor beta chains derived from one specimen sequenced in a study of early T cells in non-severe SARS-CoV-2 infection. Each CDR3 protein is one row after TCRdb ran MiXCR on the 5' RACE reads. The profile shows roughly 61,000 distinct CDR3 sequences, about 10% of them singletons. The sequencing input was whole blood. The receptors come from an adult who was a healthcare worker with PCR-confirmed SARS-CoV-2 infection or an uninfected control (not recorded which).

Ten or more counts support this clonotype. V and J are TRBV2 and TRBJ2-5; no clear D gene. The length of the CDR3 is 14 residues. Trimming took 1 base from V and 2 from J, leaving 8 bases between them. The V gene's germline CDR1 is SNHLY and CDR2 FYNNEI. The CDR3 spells CASSEDRVQETQYF. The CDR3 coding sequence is TGTGCCAGCAGTGAAGATCGAGTACAAGAGACCCAGTACTTC.

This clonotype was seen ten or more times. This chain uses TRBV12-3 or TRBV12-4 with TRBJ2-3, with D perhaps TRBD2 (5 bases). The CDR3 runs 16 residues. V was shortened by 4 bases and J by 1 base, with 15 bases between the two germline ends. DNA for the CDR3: TGTGCCAGCAGTTCACAACTAGGGTTGGGCACAGATACGCAGTATTTT. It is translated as CASSSQLGLGTDTQYF.

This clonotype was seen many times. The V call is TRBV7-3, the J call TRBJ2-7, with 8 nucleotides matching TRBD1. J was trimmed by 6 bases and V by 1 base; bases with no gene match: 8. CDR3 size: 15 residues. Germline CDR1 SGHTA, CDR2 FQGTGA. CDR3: CASSLIGRGLGEQYF. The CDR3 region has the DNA TGTGCCAGCAGCTTAATAGGCAGGGGGCTAGGCGAGCAGTACTTC.

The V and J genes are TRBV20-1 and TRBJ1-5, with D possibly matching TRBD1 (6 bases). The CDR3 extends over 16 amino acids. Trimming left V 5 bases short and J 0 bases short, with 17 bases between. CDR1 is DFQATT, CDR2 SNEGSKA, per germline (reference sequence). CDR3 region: CSAYLGGAYSNQPQHF. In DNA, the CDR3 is TGCAGTGCTTATCTAGGGGGGGCGTATAGCAATCAGCCCCAGCATTTT.

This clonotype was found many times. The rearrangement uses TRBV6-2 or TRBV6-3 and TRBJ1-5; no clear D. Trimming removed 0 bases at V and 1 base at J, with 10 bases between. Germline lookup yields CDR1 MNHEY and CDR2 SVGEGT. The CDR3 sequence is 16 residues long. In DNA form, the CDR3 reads TGTGCCAGCAGTTACTCGAGCAGTAAAAGCAATCAGCCCCAGCATTTT. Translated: CASSYSSSKSNQPQHF.

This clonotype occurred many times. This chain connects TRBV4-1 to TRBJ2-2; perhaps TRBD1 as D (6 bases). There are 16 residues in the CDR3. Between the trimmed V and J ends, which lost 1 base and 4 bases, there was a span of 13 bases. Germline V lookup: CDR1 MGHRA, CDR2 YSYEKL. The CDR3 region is CASSQGSGVATGELFF. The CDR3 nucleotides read TGCGCCAGCAGCCAAGGATCAGGGGTGGCCACCGGGGAGCTGTTTTTT.

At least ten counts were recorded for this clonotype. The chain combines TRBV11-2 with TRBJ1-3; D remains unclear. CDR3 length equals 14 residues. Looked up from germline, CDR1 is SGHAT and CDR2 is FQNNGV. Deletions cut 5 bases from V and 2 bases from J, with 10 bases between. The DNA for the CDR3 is TGTGCCAGCAGCGCCCCCCACGCTGGAAACACCATATATTTT. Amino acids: CASSAPHAGNTIYF.

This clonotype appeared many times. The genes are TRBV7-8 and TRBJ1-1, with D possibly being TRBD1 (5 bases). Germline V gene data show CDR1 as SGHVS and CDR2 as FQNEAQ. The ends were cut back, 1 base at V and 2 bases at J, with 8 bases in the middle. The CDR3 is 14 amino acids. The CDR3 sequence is CASSLVGLNTEAFF. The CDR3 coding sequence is TGTGCCAGCAGCTTAGTGGGGCTAAACACTGAAGCTTTCTTT.

DNA of the CDR3: TGTGCCAGCAGCTTGGGGACTAGCGACATTCAGTACTTC. Translated: CASSLGTSDIQYF. The chain carries TRBV5-4 and TRBJ2-4; 9 bases map to TRBD2. The CDR3 consists of 13 residues. V shed 0 bases, J shed 8 bases, and the junction held 0 bases outside the gene matches. Per germline, CDR1 SGHNT and CDR2 YYREEE (reference sequence).

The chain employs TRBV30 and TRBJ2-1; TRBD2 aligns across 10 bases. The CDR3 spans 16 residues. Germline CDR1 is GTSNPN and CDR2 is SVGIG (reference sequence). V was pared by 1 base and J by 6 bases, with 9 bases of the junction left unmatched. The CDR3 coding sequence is TGTGCCTGGAGTGCGGGCCTAGCGGGAGCCGGCAATGAGCAGTTCTTC. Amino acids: CAWSAGLAGAGNEQFF.

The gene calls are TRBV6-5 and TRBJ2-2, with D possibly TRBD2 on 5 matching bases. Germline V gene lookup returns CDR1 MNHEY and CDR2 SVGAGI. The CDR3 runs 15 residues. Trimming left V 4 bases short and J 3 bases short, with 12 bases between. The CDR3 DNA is TGTGCCAGCAGTTTTACTAGTCGGGACACCGGGGAGCTGTTTTTT. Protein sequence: CASSFTSRDTGELFF.

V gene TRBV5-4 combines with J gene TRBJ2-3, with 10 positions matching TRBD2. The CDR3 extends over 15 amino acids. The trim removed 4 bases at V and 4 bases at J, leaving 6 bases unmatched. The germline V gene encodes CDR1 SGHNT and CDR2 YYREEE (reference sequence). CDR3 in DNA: TGTGCCAGCAGCAGAGCGGGGGGGCACCCAGATACGCAGTATTTT. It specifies CASSRAGGHPDTQYF.

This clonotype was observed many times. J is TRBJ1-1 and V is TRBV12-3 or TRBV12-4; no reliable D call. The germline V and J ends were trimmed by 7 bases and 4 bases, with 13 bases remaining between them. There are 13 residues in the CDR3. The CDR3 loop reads CASTLRPPTEAFF. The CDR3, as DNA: TGTGCCAGCACCTTGAGGCCCCCCACTGAAGCTTTCTTT.

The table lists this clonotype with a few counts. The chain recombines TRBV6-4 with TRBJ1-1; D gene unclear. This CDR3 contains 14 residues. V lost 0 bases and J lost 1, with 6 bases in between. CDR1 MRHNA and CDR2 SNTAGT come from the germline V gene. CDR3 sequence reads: CASSDSNENTEAFF. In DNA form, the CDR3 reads TGTGCCAGCAGTGACTCGAACGAGAACACTGAAGCTTTCTTT.

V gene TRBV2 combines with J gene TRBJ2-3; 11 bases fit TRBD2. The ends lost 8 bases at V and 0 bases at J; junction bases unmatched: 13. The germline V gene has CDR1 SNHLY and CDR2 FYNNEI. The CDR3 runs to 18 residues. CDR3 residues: CASGSFQTSGESTDTQYF. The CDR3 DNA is TGTGCCAGCGGATCTTTTCAGACTAGCGGGGAAAGCACAGATACGCAGTATTTT.

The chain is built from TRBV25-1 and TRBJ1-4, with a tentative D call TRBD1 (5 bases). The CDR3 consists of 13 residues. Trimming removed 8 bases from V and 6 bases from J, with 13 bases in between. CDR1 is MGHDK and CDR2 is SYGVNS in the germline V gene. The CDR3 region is CASLGGAYEKLFF. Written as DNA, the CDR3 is TGTGCCAGCTTGGGCGGGGCATATGAAAAACTGTTTTTT. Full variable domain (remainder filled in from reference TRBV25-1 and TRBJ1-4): EADIYQTPRYLVIGTGKKITLECSQTMGHDKMYWYQQDPGMELHLIHYSYGVNSTEKGDLSSESTVSRIRTEHFPLTLESARPSHTSQYLCASLGGAYEKLFFGSGTQLSVL.

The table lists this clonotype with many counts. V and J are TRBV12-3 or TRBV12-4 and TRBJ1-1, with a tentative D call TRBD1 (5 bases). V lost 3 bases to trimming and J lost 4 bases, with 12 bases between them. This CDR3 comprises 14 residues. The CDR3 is CASSLKGLGTEAFF. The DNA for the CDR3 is TGTGCCAGCAGTTTGAAGGGGTTGGGCACTGAAGCTTTCTTT.

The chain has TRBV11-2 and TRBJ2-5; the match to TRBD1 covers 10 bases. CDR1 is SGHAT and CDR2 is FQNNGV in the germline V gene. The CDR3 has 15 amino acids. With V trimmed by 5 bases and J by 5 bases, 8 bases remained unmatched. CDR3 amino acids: CASSPVTGGIETQYF. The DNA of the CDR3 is TGTGCCAGCAGCCCAGTGACAGGGGGCATCGAGACCCAGTACTTC.

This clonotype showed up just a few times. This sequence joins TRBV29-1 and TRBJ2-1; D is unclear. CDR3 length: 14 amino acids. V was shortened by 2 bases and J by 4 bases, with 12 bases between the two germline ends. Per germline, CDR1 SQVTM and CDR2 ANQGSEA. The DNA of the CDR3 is TGCAGCGTTGAACCCCAGTTTGCATACAATGAGCAGTTCTTC. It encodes CSVEPQFAYNEQFF.

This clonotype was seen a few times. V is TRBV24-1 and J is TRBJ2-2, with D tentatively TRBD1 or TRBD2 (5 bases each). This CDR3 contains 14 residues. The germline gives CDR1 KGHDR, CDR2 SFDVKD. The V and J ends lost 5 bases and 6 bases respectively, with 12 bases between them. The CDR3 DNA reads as TGTGCCACCAGTGGAGGGGAAAGGGCCGGGGAGCTGTTTTTT. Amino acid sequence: CATSGGERAGELFF.

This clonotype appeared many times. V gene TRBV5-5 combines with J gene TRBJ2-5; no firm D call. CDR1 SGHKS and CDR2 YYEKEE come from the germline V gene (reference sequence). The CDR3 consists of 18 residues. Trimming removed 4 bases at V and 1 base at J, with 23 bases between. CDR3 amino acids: CASSLDDRSTFIQETQYF. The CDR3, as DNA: TGTGCCAGCAGCCTAGATGACCGATCGACCTTCATCCAAGAGACCCAGTACTTC.

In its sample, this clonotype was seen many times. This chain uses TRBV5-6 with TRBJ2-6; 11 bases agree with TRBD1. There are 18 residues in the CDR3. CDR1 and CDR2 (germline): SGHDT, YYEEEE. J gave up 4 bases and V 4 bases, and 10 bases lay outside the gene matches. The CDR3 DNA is TGTGCCAGCAGCCTTCTGGGGACAGGGGGACTGGGGGCCAACGTCCTGACTTTC. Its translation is CASSLLGTGGLGANVLTF.